These 22 T cell receptor beta chains were sequenced from one sample in a study of T cell responses to AZD1222 COVID-19 vaccine. Profiling relied on immunoSEQ multiplex PCR, and the TCRdb table lists in-frame clones only, not all of them. This table holds nearly 100,000 clones, about 88% found once. The material was peripheral blood, obtained on day 0 of AZD1222 vaccination. Source of these receptors: an adult in good health.

The CDR3 nucleotides are TGCGCCAGCAGTCAACCCGGACAGGAAGCTTTCTTT. The encoded protein is CASSQPGQEAFF. The V call is TRBV23-1, the J call TRBJ1-1; a possible D gene is TRBD1 (6 bases). TRBV23-1 is an ORF, with its function uncertain. V shed 2 bases and J shed 8 bases, with 9 bases lying between them. The CDR3 is 12 residues long.

The V and J genes are TRBV5-1 and TRBJ1-1, with D tentatively TRBD1 (5 bases). Germline loops: CDR1 SGHRS, CDR2 YFSETQ. The length of the CDR3 is 12 residues. Trimming pared 7 bases from V and 1 base from J, leaving 8 bases between. DNA for the CDR3: TGCGCCAGCTCGGACAAGAACACTGAAGCTTTCTTT. Translation: CASSDKNTEAFF.

The chain employs TRBV5-1 and TRBJ1-4; TRBD1 agrees at 10 bases. The V segment lost 1 base and the J segment 8 bases; nucleotides outside the gene matches: 5. The CDR3 is 15 amino acids. CDR1 is SGHRS and CDR2 is YFSETQ in the germline V gene. This CDR3 is CASSLSPGQGEKLFF. As DNA, the CDR3 is TGCGCCAGCAGCTTGTCTCCGGGACAGGGGGAAAAACTGTTTTTT. The entire variable domain, with the rest obtained from reference TRBV5-1 and TRBJ1-4, is as follows: KAGVTQTPRYLIKTRGQQVTLSCSPISGHRSVSWYQQTPGQGLQFLFEYFSETQRNKGNFPGRFSGRQFSNSRSEMNVSTLELGDSALYLCASSLSPGQGEKLFFGSGTQLSVL.

The CDR3 DNA reads TGTGCCAGCAGTCCCGAACGGGGCCAGCCCCAGCATTTT. As protein: CASSPERGQPQHF. The chain uses TRBV27 and TRBJ1-5, with D possibly matching TRBD1 (5 bases). The V end was cut by 5 bases, the J end by 7 bases, with 12 bases between. This CDR3 has 13 amino acids. Germline values: CDR1 MNHEY, CDR2 SMNVEV (reference sequence).

This clone occurred once. The chain couples TRBV11-3 to TRBJ1-2, with D maybe TRBD1 (5 bases). The CDR3 is 13 residues long. CDR1 is SGHNT and CDR2 is YENEEA in the germline V gene. Trimming removed 5 bases at V and 7 bases at J, with 14 bases between. The CDR3, as DNA: TGTGCCAGCAGCGAAGACAGAAGTCCTGGCTACACCTTC. This sequence encodes CASSEDRSPGYTF.

This sequence joins TRBV28 and TRBJ1-1; TRBD1 is a possible D gene (5 bases). Germline V CDR1 and CDR2: MDHEN, SYDVKM. Deletions cut 2 bases from V and 4 bases from J, with 8 bases between. This CDR3 contains 13 residues. The CDR3 nucleotides read TGTGCCAGCAGTTTACTCGGGGCCACTGAAGCTTTCTTT. Translating gives CASSLLGATEAFF. Together with reference TRBV28 and TRBJ1-1, the CDR3 gives the full variable domain: DVKVTQSSRYLVKRTGEKVFLECVQDMDHENMFWYRQDPGLGLRLIYFSYDVKMKEKGDIPEGYSVSREKKERFSLILESASTNQTSMYLCASSLLGATEAFFGQGTRLTVV.

In this sample, this clone turned up once. The chain uses TRBV2 and TRBJ2-2; no clear D gene. The length of the CDR3 is 15 residues. Germline V gene data show CDR1 as SNHLY and CDR2 as FYNNEI. The V and J ends lost 4 bases and 5 bases respectively, with 14 bases between them. DNA of the CDR3: TGTGCCAGCAGTGTAGCAGACATCGGGACCGGGGAGCTGTTTTTT. Translation: CASSVADIGTGELFF.

J is TRBJ2-7 and V is TRBV7-2; possibly TRBD1 for D (5 bases). From germline, CDR1 is SGHTA and CDR2 FQGNSA. The CDR3 is made up of 14 amino acids. The V gene lost 1 base and the J gene lost 6 bases, with 13 bases spanning the gap. The CDR3 sequence is CASSLEEQAAEQYF. Written as DNA, the CDR3 is TGTGCCAGCAGCTTAGAAGAACAGGCTGCCGAGCAGTACTTC.

V gene TRBV6-5 combines with J gene TRBJ2-7; 9 bases are a match to TRBD2. Germline lookup yields CDR1 MNHEY and CDR2 SVGAGI. J lost 2 bases, V lost 0 bases, and 2 bases had no gene match. The CDR3 is made up of 15 amino acids. The chain's CDR3 is CASSYSSSGAYEQYF. The CDR3 coding sequence is TGTGCCAGCAGTTACTCGTCTAGCGGGGCCTACGAGCAGTACTTC.

The V call is TRBV10-3, the J call TRBJ2-7; 11 nucleotides line up with TRBD1. Trimming took 6 bases from V and 0 from J; bases not matched to a gene: 4. In germline, CDR1 is ENHRY, CDR2 SYGVKD. CDR3 length equals 15 residues. DNA of the CDR3: TGTGCCATCAGAGCCGGGACAGGGGGCTCCTACGAGCAGTACTTC. Protein product: CAIRAGTGGSYEQYF.

The V gene is TRBV6-1, the J gene TRBJ1-3; D is undetermined. V was pared by 3 bases and J by 3 bases, with 3 bases between. The CDR3 contains 12 residues. The germline CDR1 and CDR2 sequences are MNHNS and SASEGT. CDR3 DNA: TGTGCCAGCAGTGATTTTGGAAACACCATATATTTT. Protein product: CASSDFGNTIYF.

This clone was counted once. The V and J genes are TRBV3-1 (or the pseudogene TRBV3-2) and TRBJ2-1; D ambiguous. There are 14 residues in the CDR3. Germline CDR1 and CDR2: LGHDT and YNNKEL (reference sequence). V lost 0 bases and J 9 bases, leaving 12 bases between the germline ends. Here the CDR3 reads CASSQDYTGGEQFF. Written as DNA, the CDR3 is TGTGCCAGCAGCCAAGATTATACCGGCGGTGAGCAGTTCTTC.

The gene calls are TRBV10-2 and TRBJ1-1; 8 bases are shared with TRBD1. V gave up 8 bases and J gave up 1 base; unmatched junction bases: 3. Germline V gene lookup returns CDR1 WSHSY and CDR2 SAAADI. This CDR3 spans 13 amino acids. The CDR3 DNA follows: TGCGCCAGCGAAGGGACAGGGAACACTGAAGCTTTCTTT. Translating it yields CASEGTGNTEAFF.

This clone has a single count. V usage is TRBV29-1 and J usage is TRBJ1-2; 8 bases line up with TRBD1. This CDR3 contains 12 residues. Germline assignment: CDR1 SQVTM and CDR2 ANQGSEA. V lost 5 bases, J lost 3 bases, and 2 bases stayed unmatched. Here the CDR3 DNA reads TGCAGCGTTATACAGGGGGACTATGGCTACACCTTC. Its protein is CSVIQGDYGYTF.

The chain links TRBV11-1 to TRBJ2-5; 10 nucleotides match TRBD2. J was trimmed by 5 bases and V by 0 bases; bases with no gene match: 6. The CDR3 extends over 16 amino acids. CDR1 SGHAT and CDR2 FQDESV come from the germline V gene (reference sequence). CDR3 nucleotide sequence: TGTGCCAGCAGCTTAGCGGAAGCGGGGGGGTTCGAGACCCAGTACTTC. This gives the protein CASSLAEAGGFETQYF. Variable domain in full (rest from reference TRBV11-1 and TRBJ2-5): EAEVAQSPRYKITEKSQAVAFWCDPISGHATLYWYRQILGQGPELLVQFQDESVVDDSQLPKDRFSAERLKGVDSTLKIQPAELGDSAMYLCASSLAEAGGFETQYFGPGTRLLVL.

The genes are TRBV6-6 and TRBJ2-3; unclear D gene. V lost 2 bases, J lost 5 bases, and 2 bases lay in between. Germline-derived CDR1 and CDR2 are MNHNY and SVGAGI (reference sequence). The CDR3 contains 11 residues. For the CDR3, the DNA is TGTGCCAGCAGTTACGGAGATACGCAGTATTTT. It codes for CASSYGDTQYF.

The chain recombines TRBV28 with TRBJ2-7; 11 bases are a match to TRBD2. The CDR3 covers 15 residues. The V gene end was trimmed by 6 bases and the J gene end by 0 bases; junction bases not matched to a gene: 4. CDR1 MDHEN and CDR2 SYDVKM come from the germline V gene. The CDR3 spells CASRGSGGASYEQYF. The CDR3 region has the DNA TGTGCCAGCAGGGGTAGCGGGGGGGCCTCCTACGAGCAGTACTTC.

The V gene is TRBV5-1, the J gene TRBJ1-6; D remains ambiguous. The CDR3 totals 15 residues. The germline gives CDR1 SGHRS, CDR2 YFSETQ. With 4 bases removed from V and 9 bases from J, the gap between germline ends came to 17 bases. The CDR3 DNA is TGCGCCAGCAGCAGGGATCCGCCCGTGGGTTCACCCCTCCACTTT. This sequence encodes CASSRDPPVGSPLHF.

This sequence joins TRBV6-2 or TRBV6-3 and TRBJ2-3; TRBD2 matches at 10 bases. Per the germline V gene, CDR1 is MNHEY and CDR2 is SVGEGT. V trimming: 7 bases; J trimming: 3 bases; junction bases outside the gene matches: 7. The CDR3 has 15 residues. The CDR3 spells CASTPSGGGTDTQYF. The CDR3 bases are TGTGCCAGCACCCCTAGCGGGGGCGGTACAGATACGCAGTATTTT.

The rearrangement joins TRBV30 to TRBJ1-2; D uncertain. The ends were cut back, 1 base at V and 2 bases at J, with 8 bases in the middle. CDR1 GTSNPN and CDR2 SVGIG come from the germline V gene (reference sequence). The CDR3 sequence is 13 residues long. The CDR3 DNA reads TGTGCCTGGAGTGGGGGAGGGAACTATGGCTACACCTTC. This translates into CAWSGGGNYGYTF.

The chain uses TRBV5-8 and TRBJ2-3, with 8 bases aligning to TRBD2. This CDR3 comprises 16 residues. The V gene's germline CDR1 is SGHTS and CDR2 YDEGEE. Trimming removed 4 bases from V and 1 base from J; junction bases left unmatched: 8. CDR3 loop: CASSPSREGGTDTQYF. CDR3 nucleotide sequence: TGTGCCAGCAGCCCGTCCCGGGAGGGGGGCACAGATACGCAGTATTTT. Looking up the rest from reference TRBV5-8 and TRBJ2-3 gives the full variable domain: EAGVTQSPTHLIKTRGQQATLRCSPISGHTSVYWYQQALGLGLQFLLWYDEGEERNRGNFPPRFSGRQFPNYSSELNVNALELEDSALYLCASSPSREGGTDTQYFGPGTRLTVL.

The chain has TRBV9 and TRBJ2-3, with D perhaps matching TRBD2 (6 bases). The length of the CDR3 is 16 residues. Germline values: CDR1 SGDLS, CDR2 YYNGEE. V shed 3 bases and J shed 6 bases, with 20 bases lying between them. CDR3 sequence: CASSANPGGVADTQYF. For the CDR3, the DNA is TGTGCCAGCAGCGCTAACCCAGGCGGGGTGGCCGATACGCAGTATTTT.